The 20 T cell receptor beta chains reported below all come from one sample, sequenced in a study of regulatory T cells in long-lasting Graves disease. To make TCR beta libraries, researchers used iRepertoire HTBI primers and Arm-PCR of CDR3 regions. Via MiXCR, TCRdb re-called the multiplex PCR reads, giving one row per CDR3 protein. The sample consists of more than 350,000 distinct CDR3 sequences, under 15% of them appearing once. The time point was: newly diagnosed GD, antithyroid drugs for less than 3 months. Scientists built the TCR library using RNA that was extracted from PBMCs. The same specimen was also included in a second study, on T cells in Graves' hyperthyroidism and ophthalmopathy.

The material was peripheral blood mononuclear cells (PBMCs), obtained at new diagnosis, from a patient treated with antithyroid drugs. The source is a woman aged 25 to 39 with Graves disease.

On this clonotype itself: A much larger clone differs by one base, so this may be a read error. The missing conserved phenylalanine or tryptophan at the end of this CDR3 makes a read error likely. The chain carries TRBV7-3 and TRBJ2-1, with D uncertain. Trimming removed 8 bases from V and 8 bases from J, with 22 bases in between. This CDR3 has 15 residues. The germline V gene has CDR1 SGHTA and CDR2 FQGTGA. CDR3: CASSRTAQLYDEQFL. CDR3 in DNA: TGTGCCAGCTCAAGGACCGCCCAACTATACGATGAGCAGTTCTTA.

The CDR3 sequence is CASSPGGVADNEQFF. CDR3 coding DNA: TGCGCCAGCAGCCCGGGCGGGGTAGCGGACAATGAGCAGTTCTTC. This chain uses TRBV5-1 with TRBJ2-1; TRBD2 might be the D (6 bases). The CDR3 is 15 amino acids. The V and J ends lost 4 bases and 5 bases respectively, with 16 bases between them. Looked up from germline, CDR1 is SGHRS and CDR2 is YFSETQ.

This clonotype showed up just once. A far larger clone is one base from this, pointing to a likely read error. The rearrangement links TRBV7-9 to TRBJ2-1, with 8 positions matching TRBD1. Losses at the gene ends were 5 bases for V and 13 bases for J; bases not matched to a gene: 13. The CDR3 runs 14 residues. Germline V gene sequence: CDR1 SEHNR, CDR2 FQNEAQ (reference sequence). The CDR3 region is CASSTGQEQETQFF. The CDR3 region has the DNA TGTGCCAGCAGCACGGGACAGGAGCAAGAGACCCAGTTCTTC.

A few counts support this clonotype. This chain connects TRBV4-1 to TRBJ2-1; the D is unclear. V was clipped by 4 bases and J by 4 bases, with 14 bases between them. The CDR3 sequence is 15 residues long. From germline, CDR1 is MGHRA and CDR2 YSYEKL. The chain's CDR3 is CASSRQANSYNEQFF. The DNA of the CDR3 is TGCGCCAGCAGCCGCCAGGCCAATTCGTACAATGAGCAGTTCTTC.

In regard to this clonotype: The final CDR3 position lacks the conserved phenylalanine or tryptophan, pointing to a likely read error. The genes are TRBV20-1 and TRBJ2-7; D gene uncertain. CDR3 length: 14 amino acids. Trimming took 0 bases from V and 0 from J, leaving 9 bases between them. Per the germline V gene, CDR1 is DFQATT and CDR2 is SNEGSKA (reference sequence). This chain's CDR3 is CSAREVANSYEQYL. The DNA for the CDR3 is TGCAGTGCTAGAGAAGTTGCGAACTCCTACGAGCAGTACCTC.

This rearrangement joins TRBV2 to TRBJ1-3, with D possibly being TRBD1 (6 bases). From germline, CDR1 is SNHLY and CDR2 FYNNEI. Trimming took off 8 bases at V and 6 bases at J, with 17 bases between the two ends. This CDR3 comprises 14 residues. CDR3: CASQPLTGENTIYF. CDR3 bases: TGTGCCAGCCAACCCCTGACAGGTGAAAACACCATATATTTT.

This clonotype was counted at least ten times. V and J are TRBV7-9 and TRBJ2-1; D uncertain. The CDR3 length is 15 residues. From germline, CDR1 is SEHNR and CDR2 FQNEAQ (reference sequence). Trimming removed 2 bases at V and 3 bases at J, with 11 bases between. The CDR3 nucleotides are TGTGCCAGCAGCTTACCTAGTCAAGGCTACAATGAGCAGTTCTTC. This sequence encodes CASSLPSQGYNEQFF.

This clonotype was observed many times. V and J are TRBV7-6 and TRBJ2-2; no clear D gene. The germline V gene has CDR1 SGHVS and CDR2 FNYEAQ. Trimming shortened V by 0 bases and J by 1 base, and 12 bases separated the two germline ends. CDR3 length: 17 residues. For the CDR3, the DNA is TGTGCCAGCAGCTTAGCGCATCGGCGGAGGAACACCGGGGAGCTGTTTTTT. It yields the protein CASSLAHRRRNTGELFF.

This clonotype was seen repeatedly, ten times or more. J is TRBJ2-1 and V is TRBV11-2; TRBD1 aligns across 7 bases. The length of the CDR3 is 16 residues. V lost 5 bases to trimming and J lost 1 base; unmatched junction nucleotides: 8. The germline gives CDR1 SGHAT, CDR2 FQNNGV. The DNA of the CDR3 is TGTGCCAGCAGCCGCCCCGGGACAGCGTCCTACAATGAGCAGTTCTTC. Translated, it gives CASSRPGTASYNEQFF.

This clonotype showed up just a few times. The chain employs TRBV20-1 and TRBJ1-4; 7 nucleotides match TRBD1. Per germline, CDR1 DFQATT and CDR2 SNEGSKA (reference sequence). V gave up 7 bases and J gave up 7 bases; unmatched junction bases: 18. CDR3 length: 16 residues. The CDR3 nucleotides are TGCAGTGTCCTCGACAGGGTCGCAAGCCAAGGTGAAAAACTGTTTTTT. The encoded protein is CSVLDRVASQGEKLFF.

This clonotype occurred many times. The gene calls are TRBV11-2 and TRBJ2-2; D is perhaps TRBD2 (5 bases). Germline lookup yields CDR1 SGHAT and CDR2 FQNNGV. The CDR3 contains 16 residues. V was pared by 5 bases and J by 2 bases, with 15 bases between. CDR3 residues: CASSPRSAANTGELFF. The CDR3 region has the DNA TGTGCCAGCAGCCCCAGGTCAGCGGCCAACACCGGGGAGCTGTTTTTT.

V is TRBV27 and J is TRBJ2-6; D gene unclear. Germline V gene data show CDR1 as MNHEY and CDR2 as SMNVEV (reference sequence). V was pared by 2 bases and J by 1 base, with 6 bases between. CDR3 length: 15 amino acids. The CDR3 coding sequence is TGTGCCAGCAGTTTACGCAGGTCTGGGGCCAACGTCCTGACTTTC. As protein: CASSLRRSGANVLTF.

The J gene is TRBJ1-3, the V gene TRBV7-6; D ambiguous. The CDR3 is made up of 18 amino acids. Looked up from germline, CDR1 is SGHVS and CDR2 is FNYEAQ. Trimming pared 2 bases from V and 0 bases from J, leaving 17 bases between. The CDR3 DNA follows: TGTGCCAGCAGCTTATCTGTCCGGCGGATCCTCTCTGGAAACACCATATATTTT. Translated: CASSLSVRRILSGNTIYF.

The rearrangement links TRBV4-1 to TRBJ2-1, with 8 bases that match TRBD2. V trimming: 0 bases; J trimming: 3 bases; junction bases outside the gene matches: 7. Germline loops: CDR1 MGHRA, CDR2 YSYEKL. This CDR3 is built from 17 residues. CDR3 in DNA: TGCGCCAGCAGCCAAGATATAGCGGGAACCCTCTACAATGAGCAGTTCTTC. Protein product: CASSQDIAGTLYNEQFF.

V gene TRBV5-1 combines with J gene TRBJ2-7; 8 bases align to TRBD2. The CDR3 spans 13 residues. The ends lost 4 bases at V and 5 bases at J; junction bases unmatched: 5. Germline CDR1 reads SGHRS; CDR2 reads YFSETQ. In nucleotides, the CDR3 is TGCGCCAGCAGCGGGGGACTAGATGACGAGCAGTACTTC. The encoded protein is CASSGGLDDEQYF.

This clonotype was seen many times. One end of the junction is discordant with germline, which a read error may explain. This chain connects TRBV7-3 to TRBJ2-7; 7 bases fit TRBD2. The CDR3 has 14 amino acids. Germline CDR1 SGHTA, CDR2 FQGTGA. CDR3 region: CASSPLRLASEQYF. The CDR3 coding sequence is TGCGCCAGCAGCCCGCTTCGACTAGCCTCTGAGCAGTACTTC.

This clonotype came up many times. The chain employs TRBV12-5 and TRBJ2-3, with D unresolved. Deletions cut 2 bases from V and 4 bases from J, with 16 bases between. The CDR3 sequence is 16 residues long. Germline V gives CDR1 LGHNT, CDR2 FRNRAP. Here the CDR3 reads CASGLQFAYVADTQYF. In DNA form, the CDR3 reads TGTGCTAGTGGTTTGCAGTTTGCGTACGTGGCAGATACGCAGTATTTT.

The chain employs TRBV12-3 or TRBV12-4 and TRBJ1-2; D is possibly TRBD1 (5 bases). CDR3 length equals 14 residues. V was shortened by 4 bases and J by 4 bases, with 13 bases between the two germline ends. The CDR3 DNA follows: TGTGCCAGCAGTTCAGCAGGGTCCCCCTATGGCTACACCTTC. This gives the protein CASSSAGSPYGYTF.

CDR3 loop: CASSMGGRGYGYTF. For the CDR3, the DNA is TGTGCCAGTAGTATGGGGGGGCGCGGCTATGGCTACACCTTC. The genes are TRBV19 and TRBJ1-2; possibly TRBD1 for D (6 bases). V was shortened by 3 bases and J by 4 bases, with 12 bases between the two germline ends. This CDR3 comprises 14 residues. CDR1 is LNHDA, CDR2 SQIVND, per germline (reference sequence). Using reference TRBV19 and TRBJ1-2 for the parts outside the CDR3, the full variable domain is DGGITQSPKYLFRKEGQNVTLSCEQNLNHDAMYWYRQDPGQGLRLIYYSQIVNDFQKGDIAEGYSVSREKKESFPLTVTSAQKNPTAFYLCASSMGGRGYGYTFGSGTRLTVV.

This clonotype was recorded many times. The chain is built from TRBV12-3 or TRBV12-4 and TRBJ2-7; no clear D gene. The CDR3 is made up of 13 amino acids. With 3 bases removed from V and 5 bases from J, the gap between germline ends came to 11 bases. DNA for the CDR3: TGTGCCAGCAGTTTGAATAGGGTCCACGAGCAGTACTTC. It yields the protein CASSLNRVHEQYF.